The next 28 T cell receptor beta chains were all read from a single sample in a study of tumor-infiltrating lymphocytes in primary liver carcinoma. The authors made TCR beta cDNA from about 500 ng total RNA with a constant-region primer. Libraries covering TCR beta were generated through three nested multiplex PCR rounds (using a slightly modified ARM-PCR). Both of the initial two PCR rounds ran for about 11 cycles and employed TRBV1-TRBV30 forward primers alongside a C-beta reverse primer. Each CDR3 protein is one row after TCRdb ran MiXCR on the multiplex PCR reads. The sample gives about 48,000 distinct CDR3 sequences, 60% to 75% of which show up once; about 25% is in the top ten. RNA and DNA were co-extracted from approximately 20-30 mg of unsorted bulk tissue. Sequenced material: liver tumor tissue from sampling region 3. Documented subset: tumor region T3, left-lateral pole. The receptors stem from a man in his forties or fifties with primary liver carcinoma and hepatitis B virus infection.

Turning to this clonotype: Lacking the conserved final phenylalanine or tryptophan, this CDR3 likely reflects a read error. This chain joins TRBV5-6 and TRBJ2-7; D possibly matches TRBD1 or TRBD2 (5 bases each). The germline CDR1 and CDR2 sequences are SGHDT and YYEEEE. V was shortened by 5 bases and J by 1 base, with 13 bases between the two germline ends. The CDR3 sequence is 14 residues long. The CDR3 DNA is TGTGCCAGCAGTTGGGGGACGGCTTCCTACGAGCAGTACCTC. Translated: CASSWGTASYEQYL.

The table lists this clonotype with many counts. The V call is TRBV19, the J call TRBJ2-1; TRBD2 aligns across 8 bases. Germline trimming cut 11 bases from V and 4 bases from J; bases unmatched to any gene: 7. Germline values: CDR1 LNHDA, CDR2 SQIVND (reference sequence). The CDR3 is 13 residues long. In DNA form, the CDR3 reads TGTGCCGTGGGAGCTAGCGGGTACAATGAGCAGTTCTTC. Encoded protein: CAVGASGYNEQFF.

As to this clonotype: The germline gene is not matched at one end of the junction; a read error may be the cause. V and J are TRBV11-2 and TRBJ1-1; D gene ambiguous. The germline gives CDR1 SGHAT, CDR2 FQNNGV. CDR3 length: 13 residues. The DNA of the CDR3 is TGCGCCAGCAGTTTAGACTGGCGGACTGAAGCTCTCTTT. It is translated as CASSLDWRTEALF.

This clonotype came up many times. This rearrangement joins TRBV6-5 to TRBJ2-7; D possibly corresponds to TRBD2 (6 bases). The germline V gene encodes CDR1 MNHEY and CDR2 SVGAGI. Trimming shortened V by 1 base and J by 3 bases, and 13 bases separated the two germline ends. The CDR3 covers 15 residues. CDR3 loop: CASSYWRDGNYEQYF. CDR3 DNA sequence: TGTGCCAGCAGTTACTGGCGGGACGGTAACTACGAGCAGTACTTC.

This clonotype occurred once. One end of the junction does not line up with germline, which may come from a read error. The CDR3 loop is CVSSYSETQYF. In DNA, the CDR3 is TGTGTCAGCAGTTACTCGGAGACCCAGTACTTC. The J gene is TRBJ2-5, the V gene TRBV6-5, with D unclear. The CDR3 has 11 amino acids. The germline V gene encodes CDR1 MNHEY and CDR2 SVGAGI.

Concerning this clonotype: This CDR3 fails to terminate in the conserved phenylalanine or tryptophan, so it likely reflects a read error. The DNA is left out, because the CDR3 cannot be placed on it with certainty; the CDR3 is given as TCRdb lists it. The V gene is TRBV11-2, the J gene TRBJ2-7. The CDR3 is 14 residues long, counting both termini. From germline, CDR1 is SGHAT and CDR2 FQNNGV. The CDR3 is CACSLTDGAYEQYL.

This clonotype was recorded many times. The chain employs TRBV10-3 and TRBJ1-4, with TRBD1 identical over 8 bases. This CDR3 has 15 amino acids. V shed 6 bases, J shed 7 bases, and the junction held 10 bases outside the gene matches. Germline assignment: CDR1 ENHRY and CDR2 SYGVKD. The CDR3 DNA reads TGTGCCATCAGGGCGCGACAGGGGTTTGGTGAAAAACTGTTTTTT. This sequence encodes CAIRARQGFGEKLFF.

To note about this clonotype: One end of the junction does not line up with germline, which may come from a read error. The chain employs TRBV6-5 and TRBJ1-1; D not resolved. CDR3 length equals 14 residues. Per the germline V gene, CDR1 is MNHEY and CDR2 is SVGAGI. The CDR3 bases are TGTGCCAACAGTTTCGACGATTCGAACACTGAAGCTTCCTTT. Its translation is CANSFDDSNTEASF.

This rearrangement joins TRBV2 to TRBJ2-7; 8 bases are a match to TRBD1. Germline values: CDR1 SNHLY, CDR2 FYNNEI. This CDR3 comprises 14 residues. V shed 7 bases and J 13 bases; nucleotides not matched to a gene: 18. Written as DNA, the CDR3 is TGTGCCAGCAAACCGGGACAGGCTTCCTACGAGAAATACTTC. Translation: CASKPGQASYEKYF.

This clonotype was picked up many times. The J gene is TRBJ2-2, the V gene TRBV28, with TRBD1 matching 7 bases. Germline V gene sequence: CDR1 MDHEN, CDR2 SYDVKM. V lost 10 bases, J lost 1 base, and 6 bases stayed unmatched. The CDR3 is 14 residues long. As DNA, the CDR3 is TGTGCCACTTCTCGGACAGGGAACACCGGGGAGCTGTTTTTT. Amino acid sequence: CATSRTGNTGELFF.

This clonotype has at least ten counts. The V gene is TRBV6-6, the J gene TRBJ2-5, with TRBD2 matching over 9 bases. CDR1 is MNHNY and CDR2 is SVGAGI in the germline V gene (reference sequence). This CDR3 region has 15 residues. Trimming cost V 2 bases and J 5 bases; bases outside gene matches: 6. CDR3 sequence reads: CASSYGTSFGETQYF. CDR3 sequence (DNA): TGTGCCAGCAGTTACGGGACTAGCTTTGGGGAGACCCAGTACTTC.

The chain links TRBV6-5 to TRBJ1-6; D might be TRBD1 (5 bases). The V and J ends lost 0 bases and 5 bases respectively, with 17 bases between them. CDR3 length: 18 residues. Germline CDR1 MNHEY, CDR2 SVGAGI. CDR3 sequence reads: CASSYSPFQWGHNSPLHF. The CDR3 bases are TGTGCCAGCAGTTACTCGCCCTTCCAGTGGGGACATAATTCACCCCTCCACTTT.

In its sample, this clonotype was seen a few times. This sequence joins TRBV19 and TRBJ2-7; 10 bases are a match to TRBD2. This CDR3 contains 14 residues. Germline V gene sequence: CDR1 LNHDA, CDR2 SQIVND (reference sequence). V was clipped by 5 bases and J by 5 bases; unmatched bases: 6. The CDR3 DNA reads TGTGCCAGTAGTCTAGCGGGAGTGTTGGACGAGCAGTACTTC. Residues: CASSLAGVLDEQYF. The full variable domain, completed using reference TRBV19 and TRBJ2-7, is DGGITQSPKYLFRKEGQNVTLSCEQNLNHDAMYWYRQDPGQGLRLIYYSQIVNDFQKGDIAEGYSVSREKKESFPLTVTSAQKNPTAFYLCASSLAGVLDEQYFGPGTRLTVT.

As for this clonotype: Sequence at one end of the junction differs from germline and may be a read error. The gene calls are TRBV4-1 and TRBJ2-7, with a possible D match to TRBD2 (5 bases). Germline CDR1 MGHRA, CDR2 YSYEKL. The CDR3 totals 17 residues. The DNA of the CDR3 is TGTGCCAGCACCCTCACTGGCGGGTACTTTTCCACCTACGAGCAGTACTTC. It is translated as CASTLTGGYFSTYEQYF.

On this clonotype itself: This may stem from a read error, because a much larger clone lies one nucleotide away. The chain couples TRBV21-1 to TRBJ1-1. TRBV21-1 is designated a pseudogene. The CDR3 has 14 amino acids. CDR3 residues: CASGKGGRDTEAFF. CDR3 DNA: TGTGCCAGCGGCAAAGGGGGGAGGGACACTGAAGCTTTCTTT.

As concerns this clonotype: The conserved phenylalanine or tryptophan is not found at the CDR3 terminus, so this likely reflects a read error. Because the CDR3's place on the DNA is in doubt, the DNA is left out and the CDR3 is given as listed by TCRdb. The V gene is TRBV29-1, the J gene TRBJ2-1; the DNA was not used to check the table's D call, TRBD1. The CDR3 is 18 residues long, ends included. Germline loops: CDR1 SQVTM, CDR2 ANQGSEA. CDR3 amino acids: CSVEGGGWAGGRSNEQFI.

Concerning this clonotype itself: At one end the junction does not follow the germline gene, possibly because of a read error. V gene TRBV5-6 combines with J gene TRBJ2-1; a weak D match, TRBD1 (5 bases). The germline V gene has CDR1 SGHDT and CDR2 YYEEEE. The CDR3 is made up of 13 amino acids. CDR3 residues: CANSSGSHNEQFF. The CDR3 bases are TGTGCCAACAGCTCAGGGTCCCACAATGAGCAGTTCTTC.

This clonotype appeared once. The junction shows a germline mismatch at one end, possibly a read error. The chain links TRBV6-6 to TRBJ1-6, with 7 positions matching TRBD1. Germline V lookup: CDR1 MNHNY, CDR2 SVGAGI (reference sequence). This CDR3 has 13 amino acids. CDR3 amino acids: CASSTGDDSPLRF. Written as DNA, the CDR3 is TGTGCCAGCAGTACAGGGGACGATTCACCCCTCCGCTTC.

Regarding this clonotype: A junction end diverges from the germline sequence, so it may reflect a read error. The chain links TRBV6-5 to TRBJ2-1; D not certain. Germline assignment: CDR1 MNHEY and CDR2 SVGAGI. The CDR3 runs to 13 residues. Here the CDR3 reads CANSYTGNNEQLF. The CDR3 DNA reads as TGTGCCAACAGTTACACTGGCAACAATGAGCAGTTATTC.

By its share, this clonotype is medium-sized. The rearrangement joins TRBV12-3 or TRBV12-4 to TRBJ1-2; D remains unclear. Trimming stripped 3 bases from V and 4 bases from J, with 18 bases between. This CDR3 region has 16 residues. CDR3 region: CASSFFIGPEFYGYTF. The CDR3, as DNA: TGTGCCAGCAGTTTTTTCATTGGACCCGAATTCTATGGCTACACCTTC.

The chain links TRBV11-2 to TRBJ2-1; the D call may be TRBD1 or TRBD2 (5 bases each). The CDR3 runs to 22 residues. Germline loops: CDR1 SGHAT, CDR2 FQNNGV. The CDR3 protein is CAGSLSYRGPVKQVRSYNEQFF. In DNA form, the CDR3 reads TGTGCAGGCAGCCTATCCTACCGGGGTCCCGTGAAACAGGTTCGCTCCTACAATGAGCAGTTCTTC.

This chain connects TRBV19 to TRBJ1-2, with TRBD1 identical over 10 bases. The CDR3 loop spans 13 amino acids. Losses at the gene ends were 5 bases for V and 5 bases for J; bases not matched to a gene: 2. Germline lookup yields CDR1 LNHDA and CDR2 SQIVND (reference sequence). CDR3 sequence (DNA): TGTGCCAGTAGTTCGGGACAGGGGTATGGCTACACCTTC. Its translation is CASSSGQGYGYTF.

The rearrangement joins TRBV29-1 to TRBJ2-3; D is undetermined. The germline V gene has CDR1 SQVTM and CDR2 ANQGSEA. V gave up 6 bases and J gave up 2 bases, with 15 bases separating them. This CDR3 contains 14 residues. The CDR3 loop is CSVAQEQLTDTQYF. In DNA, the CDR3 is TGCAGCGTCGCCCAGGAACAGCTCACAGATACGCAGTATTTT.

Worth noting for this clonotype: The CDR3 does not end in the conserved phenylalanine or tryptophan, so this is likely a read error. The chain is built from TRBV12-3 or TRBV12-4 and TRBJ2-1; D may match TRBD1 or TRBD2 (5 bases each). CDR3 length equals 14 residues. V lost 9 bases and J 6 bases, leaving 18 bases between the germline ends. The CDR3 DNA reads as TGTGCCAGTATTACAGGTCAGAGGGCCAATGAGCAGTTCATC. Translating it yields CASITGQRANEQFI.

The chain is built from TRBV10-1 and TRBJ2-3; D remains ambiguous. Germline CDR1 is WNHNN and CDR2 is SYGVQD (reference sequence). The CDR3 is 14 amino acids. The V gene lost 0 bases and the J gene lost 4 bases, with 8 bases spanning the gap. CDR3 sequence (DNA): TGCGCCAGCAGTGAGTCCCATGGGGCAGATACGCAGTATTTT. Residues: CASSESHGADTQYF.

This clonotype was observed once. The V and J genes are TRBV28 and TRBJ2-1, with a tentative D call TRBD2 (5 bases). Germline V lookup: CDR1 MDHEN, CDR2 SYDVKM. The V end was cut by 7 bases, the J end by 8 bases, with 21 bases between. This CDR3 is built from 15 residues. The CDR3 is CASNLRVGSHDEQFF. CDR3 sequence (DNA): TGTGCCAGCAACTTACGAGTAGGGAGCCACGATGAGCAGTTCTTC.

Notes on this clonotype: One junction end does not reproduce the germline sequence, and a read error may be involved. The chain couples TRBV28 to TRBJ2-4, with D maybe TRBD1 (6 bases). CDR3 length: 15 amino acids. Germline loops: CDR1 MDHEN, CDR2 SYDVKM. CDR3 coding DNA: TGTGCCAGCAGTTCCCCTACAGGGAGAAATGACATTCAGCACTTC. It translates to CASSSPTGRNDIQHF.

About this clonotype itself: A read error may produce the germline difference seen at one junction end. V and J are TRBV4-2 and TRBJ2-1; D perhaps matches TRBD2 (5 bases). CDR1 is LGHNA, CDR2 YNFKEQ, per germline. The CDR3 is 14 amino acids. CDR3 residues: CASNQVLVGVEQFF. The CDR3 nucleotides are TGTGCCAGCAACCAAGTACTAGTGGGAGTTGAGCAGTTCTTC.